These 28 T cell receptor beta chains came from one sample sequenced in a study of T cell responses to AZD1222 COVID-19 vaccine. The protocol was immunoSEQ multiplex PCR, while the TCRdb copy is restricted to in-frame clones and leaves out a portion. The sample yields 80,000 to 100,000 clones, about 90% seen once. The specimen comprised peripheral blood, sampled on day 0 of MenACWY control vaccination. These receptors all stem from an adult in good health.

This sequence joins TRBV18 and TRBJ2-2; D ambiguous. V was cut by 2 bases and J by 4 bases, with 11 bases left in between. The CDR3 is 15 residues long. Looked up from germline, CDR1 is KGHSH and CDR2 is LQKENI. CDR3 protein: CASSPVNTGTGELFF. CDR3 DNA: TGTGCCAGCTCACCAGTCAACACGGGCACCGGGGAGCTGTTTTTT.

The rearrangement links TRBV18 to TRBJ1-1; D uncertain. Germline V gene data show CDR1 as KGHSH and CDR2 as LQKENI. Trimming left V 3 bases short and J 1 base short, with 18 bases between. The length of the CDR3 is 17 residues. The CDR3 DNA reads TGTGCCAGCTCACCCCCCGCGGGTAGAGGGTCGAACACTGAAGCTTTCTTT. Its translation: CASSPPAGRGSNTEAFF.

CDR3 region: CASRRGETGEKLFF. In DNA, the CDR3 is TGTGCCAGCAGGAGGGGGGAGACAGGGGAAAAACTGTTTTTT. The V gene is TRBV6-5, the J gene TRBJ1-4; 7 bases fit TRBD1. The V segment lost 6 bases and the J segment 8 bases; nucleotides outside the gene matches: 9. This CDR3 comprises 14 residues. CDR1 and CDR2 (germline): MNHEY, SVGAGI.

This chain joins TRBV15 and TRBJ1-5, with TRBD1 identical over 7 bases. This CDR3 has 13 amino acids. The V gene end was trimmed by 10 bases and the J gene end by 6 bases; junction bases not matched to a gene: 9. Germline V CDR1 and CDR2: LNHNV, YYDKDF (reference sequence). The CDR3 protein is CASSTGSAQPQHF. The CDR3 coding sequence is TGTGCCAGTTCGACAGGGTCAGCTCAGCCCCAGCATTTT.

V is TRBV3-1 (or the pseudogene TRBV3-2) and J is TRBJ1-3; D call uncertain. This CDR3 is 14 amino acids long. Germline CDR1 reads LGHDT; CDR2 reads YNNKEL (reference sequence). V lost 1 base to trimming and J lost 3 bases, with 7 bases between them. Written as DNA, the CDR3 is TGTGCCAGCAGCCAAGGCCATTTTGGAAACACCATATATTTT. Protein product: CASSQGHFGNTIYF.

This rearrangement joins TRBV11-2 to TRBJ1-1, with D hard to call. Between the trimmed V and J ends, which lost 5 bases and 0 bases, there was a span of 16 bases. The CDR3 extends over 16 amino acids. Per germline, CDR1 SGHAT and CDR2 FQNNGV. DNA for the CDR3: TGTGCCAGCAGCCACTCCCCAGGAGGGATGAACACTGAAGCTTTCTTT. This sequence encodes CASSHSPGGMNTEAFF.

The CDR3 region is CASSLGVSAGELFF. In nucleotides, the CDR3 is TGTGCCAGCAGCTTGGGGGTGTCGGCCGGGGAGCTGTTTTTT. The rearrangement links TRBV5-4 to TRBJ2-2; no definite D call. From germline, CDR1 is SGHNT and CDR2 YYREEE (reference sequence). V dropped 0 bases and J dropped 6 bases, with 9 bases sitting between them. The CDR3 consists of 14 residues. Full variable domain (remainder filled in from reference TRBV5-4 and TRBJ2-2): ETGVTQSPTHLIKTRGQQVTLRCSSQSGHNTVSWYQQALGQGPQFIFQYYREEENGRGNFPPRFSGLQFPNYSSELNVNALELDDSALYLCASSLGVSAGELFFGEGSRLTVL.

This clone was seen a single time. The gene calls are TRBV18 and TRBJ1-2; D is unresolved. The CDR3 covers 13 residues. V was cut by 2 bases and J by 0 bases, with 4 bases left in between. Germline CDR1 and CDR2: KGHSH and LQKENI. The CDR3 here is CASSPETNYGYTF. The CDR3 nucleotides read TGTGCCAGCTCACCAGAGACTAACTATGGCTACACCTTC. Based on the CDR3 plus reference TRBV18 and TRBJ1-2, the full variable domain is NAGVMQNPRHLVRRRGQEARLRCSPMKGHSHVYWYRQLPEEGLKFMVYLQKENIIDESGMPKERFSAEFPKEGPSILRIQQVVRGDSAAYFCASSPETNYGYTFGSGTRLTVV.

The chain links TRBV6-5 to TRBJ1-1; the D gene is possibly TRBD1 (5 bases). The CDR3 totals 12 residues. CDR1 is MNHEY, CDR2 SVGAGI, per germline. V gave up 6 bases and J gave up 9 bases, with 14 bases separating them. CDR3 sequence (DNA): TGTGCCAGCAGCCCCAACAGGTATCAAGCTTTCTTT. This translates into CASSPNRYQAFF.

This rearrangement joins TRBV27 to TRBJ1-3; D not resolved. The CDR3 has 13 amino acids. Trimming pared 5 bases from V and 4 bases from J, leaving 9 bases between. From germline, CDR1 is MNHEY and CDR2 SMNVEV (reference sequence). In DNA, the CDR3 is TGTGCCAGCAGTCCCCTCGGGGGAAACACCATATATTTT. As protein: CASSPLGGNTIYF.

J is TRBJ2-7 and V is TRBV7-2; possibly TRBD1 for D (5 bases). The CDR3 consists of 13 residues. Trimming took off 4 bases at V and 5 bases at J, with 12 bases between the two ends. Germline CDR1 is SGHTA and CDR2 is FQGNSA. Here the CDR3 reads CASSWLKGNEQYF. In nucleotides, the CDR3 is TGTGCCAGCAGCTGGCTCAAGGGGAACGAGCAGTACTTC. The variable domain in full, with the rest retrieved from reference TRBV7-2 and TRBJ2-7, is GAGVSQSPSNKVTEKGKDVELRCDPISGHTALYWYRQSLGQGLEFLIYFQGNSAPDKSGLPSDRFSAERTGGSVSTLTIQRTQQEDSAVYLCASSWLKGNEQYFGPGTRLTVT.

The gene calls are TRBV2 and TRBJ2-1, with D perhaps being TRBD1 or TRBD2 (5 bases each). The CDR3 sequence is 13 residues long. Trimming left V 8 bases short and J 3 bases short, with 11 bases between. From germline, CDR1 is SNHLY and CDR2 FYNNEI. In nucleotides, the CDR3 is TGTGCCAGCGGGACGGGGAGCTACAATGAGCAGTTCTTC. It encodes CASGTGSYNEQFF.

CDR3 amino acids: CASSQERTGGMGINTEAFF. CDR3 DNA sequence: TGCGCCAGCAGCCAAGAAAGGACAGGAGGTATGGGGATAAACACTGAAGCTTTCTTT. This chain uses TRBV4-1 with TRBJ1-1; TRBD1 agrees at 7 bases. The V gene's germline CDR1 is MGHRA and CDR2 YSYEKL. The CDR3 length is 19 residues. Unmatched junction bases numbered 15, after V lost 0 bases and J lost 2 bases.

This clone was recorded a few times. V and J are TRBV11-1 and TRBJ2-7, with no clear D. Germline V gene lookup returns CDR1 SGHAT and CDR2 FQDESV (reference sequence). This CDR3 has 13 residues. V lost 4 bases and J lost 4, with 11 bases in between. CDR3 sequence (DNA): TGTGCCAGCAGCTCCACGACGGATTACGAGCAGTACTTC. Amino acid sequence: CASSSTTDYEQYF. Full variable domain (rest looked up from reference TRBV11-1 and TRBJ2-7): EAEVAQSPRYKITEKSQAVAFWCDPISGHATLYWYRQILGQGPELLVQFQDESVVDDSQLPKDRFSAERLKGVDSTLKIQPAELGDSAMYLCASSSTTDYEQYFGPGTRLTVT.

The chain carries TRBV14 and TRBJ2-5, with TRBD1 matching over 7 bases. This CDR3 region has 15 residues. Looked up from germline, CDR1 is SGHDN and CDR2 is FVKESK. Trimming at V came to 1 base and at J to 2 bases, leaving 4 bases not matched to a gene. This chain's CDR3 is CASSQATGAQETQYF. The CDR3 DNA is TGTGCCAGCAGCCAAGCAACAGGGGCTCAAGAGACCCAGTACTTC.

This clone showed up just once. J is TRBJ1-5 and V is TRBV5-1, with 7 bases aligning to TRBD1. The germline CDR1 and CDR2 sequences are SGHRS and YFSETQ. The CDR3 has 15 residues. The V and J ends lost 0 bases and 1 base, in that order; junction bases with no gene match: 1. Here the CDR3 DNA reads TGCGCCAGCAGCTTGGAGGGGGCCAGCAATCAGCCCCAGCATTTT. It specifies CASSLEGASNQPQHF.

V gene TRBV6-1 combines with J gene TRBJ2-1; no firm D call. Germline V gene data show CDR1 as MNHNS and CDR2 as SASEGT. This CDR3 spans 12 amino acids. V dropped 3 bases and J dropped 10 bases, with 10 bases sitting between them. Written as DNA, the CDR3 is TGTGCCAGCAGTGATCAAGGTGGGGAGCAGTTCTTC. Its protein is CASSDQGGEQFF.

This sequence joins TRBV12-3 or TRBV12-4 and TRBJ1-2, with a weak D call TRBD1 (5 bases). Trimming took off 4 bases at V and 1 base at J, with 7 bases between the two ends. The CDR3 extends over 13 amino acids. CDR3 residues: CASSSGSNYGYTF. CDR3 nucleotides: TGTGCCAGCAGTTCAGGGAGTAACTATGGCTACACCTTC.

This clone was seen a single time. The chain carries TRBV6-5 and TRBJ1-2, with D unclear. Germline-derived CDR1 and CDR2 are MNHEY and SVGAGI. The CDR3 runs 13 residues. Trimming cost V 6 bases and J 8 bases, with 16 bases left between them. CDR3 sequence reads: CASRPFMAGGYTF. The CDR3 region has the DNA TGTGCCAGCAGGCCCTTCATGGCAGGCGGCTACACCTTC.

J is TRBJ2-7 and V is TRBV6-5; D unresolved. The V and J ends lost 2 bases and 4 bases respectively, with 12 bases between them. From germline, CDR1 is MNHEY and CDR2 SVGAGI. This CDR3 is built from 14 residues. The CDR3 DNA is TGTGCCAGCAGTTACAGGGTAGGGAATTACGAGCAGTACTTC. This sequence encodes CASSYRVGNYEQYF.

This chain links TRBV7-9 with TRBJ1-2, with D uncertain. Germline CDR1 reads SEHNR; CDR2 reads FQNEAQ (reference sequence). The V gene lost 2 bases and the J gene lost 1 base, with 5 bases spanning the gap. The length of the CDR3 is 13 residues. CDR3 in amino acids: CASSLNSNYGYTF. In DNA form, the CDR3 reads TGTGCCAGCAGCTTAAACAGTAACTATGGCTACACCTTC.

The genes are TRBV7-2 and TRBJ1-5; D possibly corresponds to TRBD1 (6 bases). V was cut by 5 bases and J by 0 bases, with 11 bases left in between. Germline-derived CDR1 and CDR2 are SGHTA and FQGNSA. CDR3 length: 15 amino acids. CDR3 amino acids: CASSAQTGSNQPQHF. The DNA of the CDR3 is TGTGCCAGCAGCGCGCAGACAGGTAGCAATCAGCCCCAGCATTTT.

This chain links TRBV7-9 with TRBJ1-2; D is unresolved. Between the trimmed V and J ends, which lost 4 bases and 0 bases, there was a span of 12 bases. Germline CDR1 SEHNR, CDR2 FQNEAQ (reference sequence). The CDR3 contains 15 residues. CDR3 protein: CASSSSYVPNYGYTF. CDR3 DNA: TGTGCCAGCAGCTCATCTTATGTGCCTAACTATGGCTACACCTTC.

A single count supports this clone. The rearrangement links TRBV5-1 to TRBJ2-3, with 12 nucleotides matching TRBD2. Germline CDR1 and CDR2: SGHRS and YFSETQ. Unmatched junction bases numbered 6, after V lost 5 bases and J lost 2 bases. The length of the CDR3 is 16 residues. The CDR3 sequence is CASSPGTSGPTDTQYF. The DNA for the CDR3 is TGCGCCAGCAGTCCAGGGACTAGCGGGCCCACAGATACGCAGTATTTT. Filled out from reference TRBV5-1 and TRBJ2-3, the complete variable domain reads KAGVTQTPRYLIKTRGQQVTLSCSPISGHRSVSWYQQTPGQGLQFLFEYFSETQRNKGNFPGRFSGRQFSNSRSEMNVSTLELGDSALYLCASSPGTSGPTDTQYFGPGTRLTVL.

The gene calls are TRBV2 and TRBJ1-5; D possibly corresponds to TRBD1 (6 bases). Trimming shortened V by 5 bases and J by 1 base, and 12 bases separated the two germline ends. CDR1 and CDR2 from the germline V gene are SNHLY and FYNNEI. This CDR3 is 15 amino acids long. The CDR3 DNA reads TGTGCCAGCAGTTTCGGGACAAGGAGCAATCAGCCCCAGCATTTT. It encodes CASSFGTRSNQPQHF.

The CDR3 region has the DNA TGTGCCAGCAGCCCTGACAGGAGTAACACTGAAGCTTTCTTT. It translates to CASSPDRSNTEAFF. This chain connects TRBV3-1 (or the pseudogene TRBV3-2) to TRBJ1-1, with a possible D match to TRBD1 (6 bases). The CDR3 is 14 residues long. V was trimmed by 4 bases and J by 2 bases, leaving 11 bases between them. Germline V gene lookup returns CDR1 LGHDT and CDR2 YNNKEL (reference sequence).

The chain employs TRBV6-2 or TRBV6-3 and TRBJ1-2; 8 bases agree with TRBD1. Germline V gives CDR1 MNHEY, CDR2 SVGEGT. With 6 bases clipped from V and 5 bases from J, the junction kept 11 bases outside the gene matches. The CDR3 totals 15 residues. The DNA of the CDR3 is TGTGCCAGCAGCCCCCGGACAGGGAAGGGATATGGCTACACCTTC. Translated, it gives CASSPRTGKGYGYTF.

This sequence joins TRBV7-8 and TRBJ1-6; 10 bases are a match to TRBD1. Germline values: CDR1 SGHVS, CDR2 FQNEAQ. The CDR3 totals 15 residues. The V segment lost 7 bases and the J segment 4 bases; nucleotides outside the gene matches: 4. In nucleotides, the CDR3 is TGTGCCAGCAAAAGGACAGGGGGTTATAATTCACCCCTCCACTTT. Translating it yields CASKRTGGYNSPLHF.